This T cell receptor beta chain was identified in a study of identical twins. Study-wide results and caveats: Beta clonotypes that were abundant in cord blood contained fewer insertions, a pattern absent from memory repertoires. Because invariant MAIT and iNKT cells could be present, zero-insertion analyses could be partly confounded.

About this clonotype itself: The antigen is unknown.

Germline lookup yields CDR1 MGHRA and CDR2 YSYEKL. The CDR3 runs 16 residues. V was clipped by 2 bases and J by 5 bases; unmatched bases: 9. One entry per CDR3 protein, called by TCRdb with MiXCR from the 5' RACE reads. The table lists 200,000 to 300,000 distinct CDR3 sequences, roughly 13% of them singletons, with 4% to 5% in the top ten. These data are also associated with another study on yellow fever vaccine responses in identical twins.

This clonotype was sampled from a woman under 30 in good health. Sequencing used memory (CD45RO+) T cells sorted from blood. The V and J genes are TRBV4-1 and TRBJ2-3; the match to TRBD1 covers 8 bases. The CDR3 coding sequence is TGCGCCAGCAGCCAAACAACAGGGGGGCAAAGAGATACGCAGTATTTT. Amino acids: CASSQTTGGQRDTQYF.